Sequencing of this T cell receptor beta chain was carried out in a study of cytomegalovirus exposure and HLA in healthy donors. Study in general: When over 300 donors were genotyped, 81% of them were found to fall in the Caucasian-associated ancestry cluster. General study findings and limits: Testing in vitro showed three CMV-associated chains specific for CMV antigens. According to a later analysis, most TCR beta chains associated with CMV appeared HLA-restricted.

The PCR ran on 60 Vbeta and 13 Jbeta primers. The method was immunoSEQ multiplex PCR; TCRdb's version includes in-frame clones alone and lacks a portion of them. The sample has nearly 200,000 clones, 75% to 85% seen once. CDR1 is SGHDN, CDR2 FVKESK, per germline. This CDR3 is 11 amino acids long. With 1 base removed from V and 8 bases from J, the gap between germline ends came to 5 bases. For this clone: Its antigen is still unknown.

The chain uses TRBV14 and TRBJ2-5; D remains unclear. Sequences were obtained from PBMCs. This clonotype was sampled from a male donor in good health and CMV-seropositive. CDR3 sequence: CASSQVGTQYF. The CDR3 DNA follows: TGTGCCAGCAGCCAAGTTGGCACCCAGTACTTC.